This T cell receptor (beta chain) was identified in a study of cytomegalovirus exposure and HLA in healthy donors. Regarding the study as a whole: A later look showed TCR association rates differing by HLA locus, highest for DRB1 and lowest for HLA-C. In a later analysis, productive TCRs from donors in an Asian-associated ancestry cluster reportedly carried fewer N-insertions than the cohort mean. Productive status was seen about 90% or about 30% of the time for most TCR beta V segments in an earlier analysis.

A multiplex PCR was run with 60 Vbeta primers and 13 Jbeta primers. Repertoires were generated with immunoSEQ multiplex PCR, while TCRdb's copy carries only in-frame clones and drops some. The sample carries 150,000 or so clones, around 80% recorded once. Comments on this clone: The target antigen is unknown.

The CDR3 has 15 amino acids. Germline loops: CDR1 SGHAT, CDR2 FQNNGV. The trim removed 5 bases at V and 0 bases at J, leaving 5 bases unmatched. This chain connects TRBV11-2 to TRBJ2-5; 8 nucleotides line up with TRBD1. Input material: PBMCs. The sequence derives from a male donor in good health and CMV-seropositive. CDR3 in DNA: TGTGCCAGCAGCCCCCTGGACAGGGACCAAGAGACCCAGTACTTC. This translates into CASSPLDRDQETQYF. The full variable domain, in which reference TRBV11-2 and TRBJ2-5 provide the parts outside the CDR3, is EAGVAQSPRYKIIEKRQSVAFWCNPISGHATLYWYQQILGQGPKLLIQFQNNGVVDDSQLPKDRFSAERLKGVDSTLKIQPAKLEDSAVYLCASSPLDRDQETQYFGPGTRLLVL.